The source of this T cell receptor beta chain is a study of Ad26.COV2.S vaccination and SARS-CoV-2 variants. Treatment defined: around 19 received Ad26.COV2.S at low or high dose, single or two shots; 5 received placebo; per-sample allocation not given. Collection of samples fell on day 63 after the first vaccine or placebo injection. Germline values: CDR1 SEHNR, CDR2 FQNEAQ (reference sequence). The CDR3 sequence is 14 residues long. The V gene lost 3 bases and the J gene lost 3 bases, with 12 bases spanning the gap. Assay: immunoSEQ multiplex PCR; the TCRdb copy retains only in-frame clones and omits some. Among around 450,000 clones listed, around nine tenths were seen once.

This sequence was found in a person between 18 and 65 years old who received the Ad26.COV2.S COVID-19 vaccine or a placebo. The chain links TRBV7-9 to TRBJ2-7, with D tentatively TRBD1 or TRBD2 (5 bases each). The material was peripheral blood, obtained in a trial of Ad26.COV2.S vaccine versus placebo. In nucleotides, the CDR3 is TGTGCCAGCAGCTTCGGGGCTCCTAACTACGAGCAGTACTTC. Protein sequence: CASSFGAPNYEQYF.